This T cell receptor beta chain originates from a study of blood T cell repertoires in COVID-19. At the level of the study: The cDNA or gDNA used as material had been derived from T cells, B-cell-depleted T cells, or PBMCs.

This clone appeared once. In the study's own analysis: The assay estimated nucleated cells by amplifying reference gene primers. Here immunoSEQ multiplex PCR was the method, and the copy in TCRdb shows in-frame clones only, minus some. Clone size and V and J calls were adopted from that table, with D and trimming inferred from the DNA. The profile shows 59,000 or so clones, 75% to 85% of them singletons. CDR1 is SNHLY, CDR2 FYNNEI, per germline. With 0 bases removed from V and 4 bases from J, the gap between germline ends came to 3 bases. The CDR3 runs 12 residues. The sequence was obtained from a human donor in a cohort sampled during active COVID-19. The sample was peripheral blood. The rearrangement links TRBV2 to TRBJ1-1; D is uncertain. This CDR3 is CASSEARTEAFF. CDR3 coding DNA: TGTGCCAGCAGTGAAGCCCGCACTGAAGCTTTCTTT.